This T cell receptor (beta chain) appears in the sequencing data of a study of blood T cell repertoires in COVID-19. Study background: Both acute and convalescent COVID-19 samples were obtained from the United States, Italy and Spain.

Clones were sequenced by immunoSEQ multiplex PCR, and TCRdb holds only the in-frame ones, with some missing. The sample consists of approximately 290,000 clones, around 89% of them appearing once. The length of the CDR3 is 15 residues. Looked up from germline, CDR1 is KGHDR and CDR2 is SFDVKD. The V end lost 7 bases, the J end lost 7 bases, and 19 bases lay between the germline ends. The chain joins TRBV24-1 to TRBJ1-5, with D unresolved. The sequenced sample was PBMCs or T cells enriched from blood (not recorded which). This TCR was sampled from a woman between 18 and 29 years old with acute COVID-19. The DNA for the CDR3 is TGTGCCACCAGCGACGGAGGGAGAATCGGCCAGCCCCAGCATTTT. Translation gives CATSDGGRIGQPQHF.